This T cell receptor beta chain appears in the sequencing data of a study of ipilimumab plus nivolumab after autologous stem cell transplantation. CDR3 length: 12 residues. From germline, CDR1 is MNHNY and CDR2 SVGAGI (reference sequence). The ends were cut back, 6 bases at V and 7 bases at J, with 10 bases in the middle. Through week 26, nivolumab 3 mg/kg IV was given weeks 1, 4, 7, 10, then biweekly. Sequencing used immunoSEQ multiplex PCR; TCRdb keeps in-frame clones, though not all of them. The table lists about 84,000 clones, 83% of them singletons, with 2.2% in the top ten. The receptor's source is a male donor with diffuse large B-cell lymphoma. V gene TRBV6-6 combines with J gene TRBJ2-1; unclear D gene. The material sequenced was PBMCs, taken in a trial of ipilimumab plus nivolumab as post-transplant consolidation. CDR3 region: CASSYGANEQFF. The CDR3 bases are TGTGCCAGCAGCTACGGAGCAAATGAGCAGTTCTTC.